This T cell receptor beta chain was captured in a study of tumor and adjacent non-tumor tissue in lung cancer. About the research overall: There were around 11 adenocarcinoma, 2 squamous cell carcinoma and 1 small cell lung cancer cases. Findings and limits, study-wide: Tumor repertoires had a smaller top 100 clone share than normal lung. Compared with tumor, normal lung showed significantly lower TCR diversity.

This sample's RNA came from whole unsorted tissue. Donors were chemotherapy-naive, newly diagnosed lung cancer surgical patients in China, August–late 2014. The library came from three nested PCR rounds adapted from ARM-PCR protocols. TCRdb reprocessed the multiplex PCR reads with MiXCR, giving one entry per CDR3 protein. The sample holds 120,000 or so distinct CDR3 sequences, 84% seen once. This CDR3 region has 15 residues. A remark on this clonotype: Its antigen is not identified. The junction departs from the called germline gene at one end, perhaps through a read error.

This TCR came from a man aged 65 to 79 with non-small cell lung cancer. The sample taken for sequencing was lung tumor tissue. The V call is TRBV12-3 or TRBV12-4, the J call TRBJ1-1; perhaps TRBD1 as D (5 bases). CDR3 in amino acids: CASSSSGAVNTEAFF. The CDR3 DNA reads as TGTGCTAGCAGTTCATCCGGGGCCGTGAACACTGAAGCTTTCTTT.